The TCR beta chain described here comes from a study of T cells expressing NK-cell markers. TCRdb reprocessed the 5' RACE reads and reports one entry per CDR3 protein, with no DNA. The listing records about 550,000 distinct CDR3 sequences. The CDR3 runs to 13 residues. This TCR derives from a man between 18 and 35 years old in good health. Material for sequencing was blood T cells: a sorted CD56 or NKG2C T cell subset, CD4+ or CD8+ T cells, or bulk PBMC T cells (not recorded which). This sequence joins TRBV12-3 or TRBV12-4 and TRBJ2-1; the TCRdb call, TRBD2, lacks DNA for checking. CDR3 sequence reads: CASRPISTSEQFF.